This T cell receptor beta chain was sequenced for a study of blood T cell repertoires in COVID-19. Participants' own reports of clinical history determined their cohort assignment. Per the authors' pipeline: Reference gene primer amplification gave estimated nucleated cell counts. Profiled with immunoSEQ multiplex PCR; TCRdb holds only in-frame clones, not every one. The D gene and trimming were derived from the DNA, and the V and J assignments and clone size from that table. The table includes 300,000 or so clones, around 85% detected once. Sequencing input: PBMCs or T cells enriched from blood (not recorded which). The TCR sequence derives from a woman between 40 and 55 years old with acute COVID-19.

This CDR3 is CSVDLAGRDYGYTF. CDR3 coding DNA: TGCAGCGTTGATCTAGCCGGCCGAGACTATGGCTACACCTTC. J is TRBJ1-2 and V is TRBV29-1; no clear D. The V gene lost 3 bases and the J gene lost 3 bases, with 14 bases spanning the gap. This CDR3 contains 14 residues. Germline-derived CDR1 and CDR2 are SQVTM and ANQGSEA.